This T cell receptor beta chain stems from a study of identical twins. Study-wide results and caveats: While abundant cord blood beta clonotypes carried fewer insertions, memory repertoires showed no such pattern.

cDNA carried unique molecular identifiers, and a universal primer site was added by template switching. Using its own MiXCR run on the 5' RACE reads, TCRdb lists one record per CDR3 protein. The table lists under 800,000 distinct CDR3 sequences, about 20% of them singletons, with around 4.4% in the top ten. This clonotype was detected many times. Its antigen is not identified. One end of the junction varies from germline; a read error may be responsible. Every sampled donor was Caucasian and healthy. Germline loops: CDR1 LNHNV, CDR2 YYDKDF (reference sequence). This CDR3 region has 12 residues. This sample was also put to use in a study of T cells expressing NK-cell markers. As reported in that work: Dominant NKG2C+ clonotypes in roughly 6 donors made up about 1.0-7.5% of CD8+ T cells.

The source is a woman in her late teens or twenties in good health. What was sequenced was PBMCs. The V gene is TRBV15, the J gene TRBJ2-1; 9 bases agree with TRBD1. The CDR3 nucleotides read TGTGCCACCAGCAGACAAGGGACAGGGTACCTCTTC. It is translated as CATSRQGTGYLF.